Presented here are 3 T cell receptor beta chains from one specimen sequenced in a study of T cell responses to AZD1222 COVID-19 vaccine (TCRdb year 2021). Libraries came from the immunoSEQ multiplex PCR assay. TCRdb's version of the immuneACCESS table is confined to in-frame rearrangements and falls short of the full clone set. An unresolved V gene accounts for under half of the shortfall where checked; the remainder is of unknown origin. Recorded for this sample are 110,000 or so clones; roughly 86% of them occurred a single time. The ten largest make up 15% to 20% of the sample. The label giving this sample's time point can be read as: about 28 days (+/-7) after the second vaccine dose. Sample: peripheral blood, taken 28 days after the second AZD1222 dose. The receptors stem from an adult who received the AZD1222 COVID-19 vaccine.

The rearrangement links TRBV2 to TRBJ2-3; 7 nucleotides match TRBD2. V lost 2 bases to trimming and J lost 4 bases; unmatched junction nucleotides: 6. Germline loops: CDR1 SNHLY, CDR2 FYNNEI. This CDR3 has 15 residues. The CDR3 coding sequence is TGTGCCAGCAGTGAACGGAGACTAGCTCCAGATACGCAGTATTTT. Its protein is CASSERRLAPDTQYF. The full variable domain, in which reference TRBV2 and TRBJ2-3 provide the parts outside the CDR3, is EPEVTQTPSHQVTQMGQEVILRCVPISNHLYFYWYRQILGQKVEFLVSFYNNEISEKSEIFDDQFSVERPDGSNFTLKIRSTKLEDSAMYFCASSERRLAPDTQYFGPGTRLTVL.

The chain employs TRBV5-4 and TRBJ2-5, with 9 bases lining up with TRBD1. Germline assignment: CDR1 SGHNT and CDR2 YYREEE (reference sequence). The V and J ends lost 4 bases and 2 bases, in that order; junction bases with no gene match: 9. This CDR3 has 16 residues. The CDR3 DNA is TGTGCCAGCAGCCGAAGGACAGGGGATTGGCAAGAGACCCAGTACTTC. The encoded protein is CASSRRTGDWQETQYF.

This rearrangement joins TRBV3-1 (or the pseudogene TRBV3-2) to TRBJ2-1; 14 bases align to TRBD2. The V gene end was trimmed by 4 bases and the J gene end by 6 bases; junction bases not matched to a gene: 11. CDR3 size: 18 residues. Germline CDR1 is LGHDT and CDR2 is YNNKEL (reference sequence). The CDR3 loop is CASSRPAGLAGAPNEQFF. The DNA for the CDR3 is TGTGCCAGCAGCCGCCCTGCGGGACTAGCGGGGGCCCCCAATGAGCAGTTCTTC.